The 2 T cell receptor beta chains presented below share a single source sample, sequenced in a study of PD-1 blockade in classical Hodgkin lymphoma. The repertoire was sequenced with immunoSEQ multiplex PCR; TCRdb's copy has only in-frame clones and lacks some. The sample records about 52,000 clones, about 89% being singletons. Regarding time point: cycle 4 day 1 (C4D1), after more than five weeks of nivolumab. All patients experienced relapse after autologous stem cell transplantation, and brentuximab vedotin exposure was variable. This specimen was peripheral blood mononuclear cells (PBMCs), taken before the fourth cycle of nivolumab. The receptors here all came from a human donor with classical Hodgkin lymphoma.

The chain has TRBV5-1 and TRBJ2-3; 9 nucleotides line up with TRBD1. Germline V gene sequence: CDR1 SGHRS, CDR2 YFSETQ. J gave up 3 bases and V 0 bases, and 5 bases lay outside the gene matches. CDR3 size: 16 residues. CDR3 DNA: TGCGCCAGCAGCTTGGGAGGGACAGGGATGACAGATACGCAGTATTTT. It yields the protein CASSLGGTGMTDTQYF.

This clone was seen once. This rearrangement joins TRBV4-1 to TRBJ2-7, with 9 nucleotides matching TRBD2. The CDR3 is made up of 14 amino acids. The germline CDR1 and CDR2 sequences are MGHRA and YSYEKL. Unmatched junction bases numbered 1, after V lost 1 base and J lost 3 bases. CDR3 sequence: CASSQGLAVYEQYF. The CDR3 DNA is TGCGCCAGCAGCCAAGGACTAGCGGTCTACGAGCAGTACTTC.